This TCR beta chain was profiled in a study of early T cells in non-severe SARS-CoV-2 infection. Study at large: Sequencing input comprised bulk RNA from unsorted whole blood; chain pairing was not available. Study-level points and caveats: Private and CD4 specificities were missed by VDJdb matching, which favored anti-spike CD8 responses.

Individual cDNA molecules were tagged with unique molecular identifiers, the study reported. TCRdb redid the calling of the 5' RACE reads with MiXCR, one entry per CDR3 protein. The table lists tens of thousands of distinct CDR3 sequences, under 15% of them singletons. This CDR3 spans 16 amino acids. Germline assignment: CDR1 SGHVS and CDR2 FQNEAQ. V was trimmed by 2 bases and J by 7 bases, leaving 20 bases between them. This clonotype was found many times. The antigen is undetermined. Sequencing was performed on whole blood. The clonotype was recovered from an adult who was a healthcare worker with PCR-confirmed SARS-CoV-2 infection or an uninfected control (not recorded which). The V gene is TRBV7-8, the J gene TRBJ1-2, with D possibly matching TRBD1 (6 bases). The DNA of the CDR3 is TGTGCCAGCAGCTTATCCACAGGGTCCGGGGATGGTGGCTACACCTTC. Its protein product is CASSLSTGSGDGGYTF.